This T cell receptor (beta chain) came from a study of cytomegalovirus exposure and HLA in healthy donors. Whole-study findings and limits: At a 0.05 false discovery rate, a later analysis found 18,000 or so TCR beta sequences to be associated with HLA alleles. The number of N-insertions in an Asian-associated ancestry cluster was reportedly below the 666-donor mean in a later analysis. Sequencing had likely introduced a cluster of highly shared sequence variants as an artifact.

It was with 60 Vbeta and 13 Jbeta primers that the PCR ran. Sequencing was performed with immunoSEQ multiplex PCR; in TCRdb, only in-frame clones are kept and a portion is missing. The sample contains more than 95,000 clones, 65% to 85% of which appear only once. Regarding this clone: Its antigen is currently unknown.

The TCR originated in a female donor in good health and CMV-seropositive. Sequencing used PBMCs.

The CDR3 DNA follows: TGTGCCAGCAGCTTGCTTATGAGCAGGGGTGGCGGAAAACTGTTTTTT. Residues: CASSLLMSRGGGKLFF. V is TRBV7-2 and J is TRBJ1-4, with D possibly matching TRBD1 (6 bases). Germline V CDR1 and CDR2: SGHTA, FQGNSA. V lost 3 bases and J 10 bases, leaving 21 bases between the germline ends. The CDR3 loop spans 16 amino acids.